The clone carrying this TCR beta chain was counted ten times or more. Its antigen is not identified. This record comes from a study of T cell repertoires in cytomegalovirus infection. The overall study: The public TCR beta signatures pointed to both CMV infection and matching HLA type.

MiXCR, run by TCRdb on the reads, gives a single entry per CDR3 protein. The sample records around 120,000 distinct CDR3 sequences, roughly a quarter being singletons. Study-wide results and limits: CMV-specific TCR beta clonotypes restricted by HLA-C were the ones dominating the ex vivo response. Accumulated public TCR beta family frequency recognized individuals carrying CMV together with the relevant HLA.

This CDR3 is 19 amino acids long. J was trimmed by 0 bases and V by 5 bases; bases with no gene match: 16. Germline CDR1 reads SGHTA; CDR2 reads FQGNSA. The receptor's source is a human donor in good health (CMV status not recorded). Some clones in this sample may be carry-over from other donors' samples. Material for sequencing was PBMCs, sequenced either directly or after in vitro stimulation (not recorded which). V and J are TRBV7-2 and TRBJ1-2; TRBD1 matches at 9 bases. CDR3 nucleotide sequence: TGTGCCAGCAGCCAACCGGGACAGGGAACCCTCCTTTCTAACTATGGCTACACCTTC. Translated, it gives CASSQPGQGTLLSNYGYTF.